The 2 T cell receptor beta chains below were found in one sample sequenced in a study of T cells in Graves' hyperthyroidism and ophthalmopathy. The investigators amplified TCR beta CDR3 regions from RNA transcripts. The HTBI primer set drove a first-round RT-PCR of the TCR CDR3. TCRdb processed the multiplex PCR reads anew with MiXCR; each CDR3 protein has one entry. Of roughly 710,000 distinct CDR3 sequences in the sample, 30% to 40% were seen once. Sequenced input: blood. The receptors stem from a woman aged 35 to 49 with Graves' hyperthyroidism.

The chain employs TRBV7-9 and TRBJ2-5; TRBD2 matches at 14 bases. V gave up 4 bases and J gave up 5 bases; unmatched junction bases: 9. From germline, CDR1 is SEHNR and CDR2 FQNEAQ (reference sequence). The CDR3 is made up of 17 amino acids. The CDR3 protein is CASSSRLAGGPWETQYF. The CDR3, as DNA: TGTGCCAGCAGCTCCCGACTAGCGGGGGGGCCTTGGGAGACCCAGTACTTC.

Ten or more counts support this clonotype. The V gene is TRBV29-1, the J gene TRBJ2-7; D ambiguous. The ends were cut back, 2 bases at V and 6 bases at J, with 11 bases in the middle. Germline V gene lookup returns CDR1 SQVTM and CDR2 ANQGSEA. The CDR3 length is 12 residues. CDR3 sequence: CSVERSGGEQYF. The CDR3 DNA sequence: TGCAGCGTTGAACGCAGTGGCGGCGAGCAGTACTTC.